Listed here is a single T cell receptor beta chain. The sample originates from a study of blood T cell repertoires in COVID-19. At the level of the study: Spain, Italy and the United States supplied samples that represented acute and convalescent COVID-19. Sample material is recorded as cDNA or gDNA derived from T cells, B-cell-depleted T cells, or PBMCs.

The authors' processing: Nucleated cell counts were estimated from reference gene primer amplification. Using immunoSEQ multiplex PCR, the repertoire was profiled, and TCRdb retains in-frame clones only, with some absent. That table supplies the V and J calls and clone size; D and trimming were determined from the DNA. This table has some 170,000 clones, around three quarters appearing once. The sequenced sample consisted of peripheral blood. The clonotype was recovered from a man aged 55 to 70 with acute or convalescent COVID-19.

Here the CDR3 DNA reads TGTGCCAGCAGCTTATCGACAGGGCGCTGGAATCAGCCCCAGCATTTT. Translation gives CASSLSTGRWNQPQHF. The chain combines TRBV5-6 with TRBJ1-5, with 7 bases lining up with TRBD1. The CDR3 covers 16 residues. V was pared by 2 bases and J by 4 bases, with 9 bases of the junction left unmatched. Germline CDR1 is SGHDT and CDR2 is YYEEEE.